The sequence of this T cell receptor (beta chain) was determined in a study of blood T cell repertoires in COVID-19. The assay was immunoSEQ multiplex PCR, and TCRdb's table has in-frame clones only and misses some. The table includes a few hundred thousand clones, less than 85% detected once. The CDR3 has 16 amino acids. The germline V gene encodes CDR1 SEHNR and CDR2 FQNEAQ (reference sequence). The V segment lost 0 bases and the J segment 6 bases; nucleotides outside the gene matches: 6. Cohorts were assigned according to the clinical history that participants reported. The V and J genes are TRBV7-9 and TRBJ2-1; 9 bases map to TRBD2. This sequence was found in a man aged 40-50 years who had recovered from COVID-19. The sample was PBMCs or T cells enriched from blood (not recorded which). The CDR3 nucleotides are TGTGCCAGCAGCTTAGCGTGGCGGGAGGGCCCCAATGAGCAGTTCTTC. It encodes CASSLAWREGPNEQFF.